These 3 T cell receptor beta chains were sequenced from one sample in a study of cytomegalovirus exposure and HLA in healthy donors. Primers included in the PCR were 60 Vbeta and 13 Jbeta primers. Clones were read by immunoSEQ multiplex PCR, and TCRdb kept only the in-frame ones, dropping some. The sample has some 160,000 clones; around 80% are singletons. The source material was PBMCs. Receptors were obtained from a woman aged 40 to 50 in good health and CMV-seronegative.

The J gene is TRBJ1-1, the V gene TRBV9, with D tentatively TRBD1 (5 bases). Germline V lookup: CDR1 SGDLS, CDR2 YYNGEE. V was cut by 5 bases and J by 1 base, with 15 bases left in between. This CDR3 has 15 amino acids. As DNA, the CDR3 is TGTGCCAGCAGTACAGGAAGGGAAAAGAACACTGAAGCTTTCTTT. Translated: CASSTGREKNTEAFF.

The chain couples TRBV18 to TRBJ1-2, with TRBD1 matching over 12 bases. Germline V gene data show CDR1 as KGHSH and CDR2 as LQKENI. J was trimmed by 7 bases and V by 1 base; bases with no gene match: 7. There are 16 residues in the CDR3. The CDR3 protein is CASSPLGQGAGGGYTF. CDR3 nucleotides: TGTGCCAGCTCACCACTGGGACAGGGGGCAGGAGGTGGCTACACCTTC.

The chain's CDR3 is CASSEGRENYGYTF. CDR3 sequence (DNA): TGTGCCAGCAGTGAAGGAAGGGAGAACTATGGCTACACCTTC. The rearrangement links TRBV2 to TRBJ1-2; D gene ambiguous. Trimming pared 1 base from V and 2 bases from J, leaving 8 bases between. CDR3 size: 14 residues. Germline V gives CDR1 SNHLY, CDR2 FYNNEI.